The clone carrying this TCR beta chain rates as medium-sized. The data originate from a study of graft-versus-host responses after intestinal transplantation. Study-level background: Recipients got multivisceral, liver-intestinal, or isolated intestinal transplants. All of the recipients had induction that used anti-thymocyte globulin, then tacrolimus and steroids for two to four years. Study findings and constraints: Recipient marrow showed GvH clones, some seen first in ileum or blood.

The authors sorted proliferating CFSE-low CD3+CD4+ and CD3+CD8+ responders after the reaction. This CDR3 is 15 amino acids long. CDR1 is MNHEY and CDR2 is SVGAGI in the germline V gene. V shed 8 bases and J 4 bases; nucleotides not matched to a gene: 12. Using immunoSEQ multiplex PCR, the repertoire was profiled, and TCRdb retains in-frame clones only, with some absent. The sample has about 8,200 clones; 25% to 35% are singletons. The chain uses TRBV6-5 and TRBJ1-2; 8 positions agree with TRBD1. The sequencing here drew on alloreactive CD4+ T cells from a mixed lymphocyte reaction culture, taken before intestinal transplant. Subset indicated: CFSE-low proliferating T cells sorted from approximately six-day pre-transplant mixed lymphocyte reaction (GvH or HvG direction). This receptor was obtained from a human patient who received an intestinal transplant. CDR3 sequence (DNA): TGTGCCAGCCTACAAAGACAGGGGCAAATCTATGGCTACACCTTC. Encoded protein: CASLQRQGQIYGYTF.